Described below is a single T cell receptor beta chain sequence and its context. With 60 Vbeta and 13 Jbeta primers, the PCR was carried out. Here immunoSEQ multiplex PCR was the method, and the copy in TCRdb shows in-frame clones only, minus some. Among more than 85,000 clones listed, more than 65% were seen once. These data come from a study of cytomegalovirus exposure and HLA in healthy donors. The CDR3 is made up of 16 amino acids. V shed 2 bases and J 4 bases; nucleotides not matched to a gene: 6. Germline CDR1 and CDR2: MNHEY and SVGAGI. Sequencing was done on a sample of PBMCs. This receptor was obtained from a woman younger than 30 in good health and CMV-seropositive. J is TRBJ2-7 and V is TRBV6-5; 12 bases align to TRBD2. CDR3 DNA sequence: TGTGCCAGCAGTTACCAAGGACTAGCGGGGATATACGAGCAGTACTTC. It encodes CASSYQGLAGIYEQYF.